This T cell receptor (beta chain) emerged from a study of T-cell memory formation after mild COVID-19. This clonotype was seen a handful of times. One entry per CDR3 protein results from TCRdb running MiXCR on the 5' RACE reads. The sample holds 190,000 or so distinct CDR3 sequences; over 20% are singletons and the top ten take more than 20%. The CDR3 totals 17 residues. V trimming: 2 bases; J trimming: 2 bases; junction bases outside the gene matches: 8. From germline, CDR1 is MNHEY and CDR2 SVGAGI. Sequencing was carried out using PBMCs or a T cell subset sorted from them (not recorded which). The sequence derives from an adult woman who had mild COVID-19 (a few samples of this study predate the infection). Cell type and time point are not known. This rearrangement joins TRBV6-5 to TRBJ2-1, with TRBD2 identical over 8 bases. In DNA, the CDR3 is TGTGCCAGCAGTTACAACCTAGACGGGAGGGCCTACAATGAGCAGTTCTTC. Its translation: CASSYNLDGRAYNEQFF.